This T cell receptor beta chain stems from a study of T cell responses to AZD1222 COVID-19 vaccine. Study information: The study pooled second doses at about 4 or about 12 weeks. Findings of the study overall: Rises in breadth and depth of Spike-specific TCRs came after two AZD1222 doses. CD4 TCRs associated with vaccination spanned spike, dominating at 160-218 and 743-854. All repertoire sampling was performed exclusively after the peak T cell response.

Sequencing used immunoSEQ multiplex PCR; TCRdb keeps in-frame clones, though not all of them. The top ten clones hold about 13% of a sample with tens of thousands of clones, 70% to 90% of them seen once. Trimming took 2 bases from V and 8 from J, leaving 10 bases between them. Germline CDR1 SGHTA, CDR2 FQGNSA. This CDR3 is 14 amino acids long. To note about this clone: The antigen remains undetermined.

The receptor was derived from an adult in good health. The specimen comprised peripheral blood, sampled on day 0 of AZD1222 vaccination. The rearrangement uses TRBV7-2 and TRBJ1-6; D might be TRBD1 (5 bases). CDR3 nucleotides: TGTGCCAGCAGCTTAAACGTCAGGGATTCACCCCTCCACTTT. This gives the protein CASSLNVRDSPLHF.